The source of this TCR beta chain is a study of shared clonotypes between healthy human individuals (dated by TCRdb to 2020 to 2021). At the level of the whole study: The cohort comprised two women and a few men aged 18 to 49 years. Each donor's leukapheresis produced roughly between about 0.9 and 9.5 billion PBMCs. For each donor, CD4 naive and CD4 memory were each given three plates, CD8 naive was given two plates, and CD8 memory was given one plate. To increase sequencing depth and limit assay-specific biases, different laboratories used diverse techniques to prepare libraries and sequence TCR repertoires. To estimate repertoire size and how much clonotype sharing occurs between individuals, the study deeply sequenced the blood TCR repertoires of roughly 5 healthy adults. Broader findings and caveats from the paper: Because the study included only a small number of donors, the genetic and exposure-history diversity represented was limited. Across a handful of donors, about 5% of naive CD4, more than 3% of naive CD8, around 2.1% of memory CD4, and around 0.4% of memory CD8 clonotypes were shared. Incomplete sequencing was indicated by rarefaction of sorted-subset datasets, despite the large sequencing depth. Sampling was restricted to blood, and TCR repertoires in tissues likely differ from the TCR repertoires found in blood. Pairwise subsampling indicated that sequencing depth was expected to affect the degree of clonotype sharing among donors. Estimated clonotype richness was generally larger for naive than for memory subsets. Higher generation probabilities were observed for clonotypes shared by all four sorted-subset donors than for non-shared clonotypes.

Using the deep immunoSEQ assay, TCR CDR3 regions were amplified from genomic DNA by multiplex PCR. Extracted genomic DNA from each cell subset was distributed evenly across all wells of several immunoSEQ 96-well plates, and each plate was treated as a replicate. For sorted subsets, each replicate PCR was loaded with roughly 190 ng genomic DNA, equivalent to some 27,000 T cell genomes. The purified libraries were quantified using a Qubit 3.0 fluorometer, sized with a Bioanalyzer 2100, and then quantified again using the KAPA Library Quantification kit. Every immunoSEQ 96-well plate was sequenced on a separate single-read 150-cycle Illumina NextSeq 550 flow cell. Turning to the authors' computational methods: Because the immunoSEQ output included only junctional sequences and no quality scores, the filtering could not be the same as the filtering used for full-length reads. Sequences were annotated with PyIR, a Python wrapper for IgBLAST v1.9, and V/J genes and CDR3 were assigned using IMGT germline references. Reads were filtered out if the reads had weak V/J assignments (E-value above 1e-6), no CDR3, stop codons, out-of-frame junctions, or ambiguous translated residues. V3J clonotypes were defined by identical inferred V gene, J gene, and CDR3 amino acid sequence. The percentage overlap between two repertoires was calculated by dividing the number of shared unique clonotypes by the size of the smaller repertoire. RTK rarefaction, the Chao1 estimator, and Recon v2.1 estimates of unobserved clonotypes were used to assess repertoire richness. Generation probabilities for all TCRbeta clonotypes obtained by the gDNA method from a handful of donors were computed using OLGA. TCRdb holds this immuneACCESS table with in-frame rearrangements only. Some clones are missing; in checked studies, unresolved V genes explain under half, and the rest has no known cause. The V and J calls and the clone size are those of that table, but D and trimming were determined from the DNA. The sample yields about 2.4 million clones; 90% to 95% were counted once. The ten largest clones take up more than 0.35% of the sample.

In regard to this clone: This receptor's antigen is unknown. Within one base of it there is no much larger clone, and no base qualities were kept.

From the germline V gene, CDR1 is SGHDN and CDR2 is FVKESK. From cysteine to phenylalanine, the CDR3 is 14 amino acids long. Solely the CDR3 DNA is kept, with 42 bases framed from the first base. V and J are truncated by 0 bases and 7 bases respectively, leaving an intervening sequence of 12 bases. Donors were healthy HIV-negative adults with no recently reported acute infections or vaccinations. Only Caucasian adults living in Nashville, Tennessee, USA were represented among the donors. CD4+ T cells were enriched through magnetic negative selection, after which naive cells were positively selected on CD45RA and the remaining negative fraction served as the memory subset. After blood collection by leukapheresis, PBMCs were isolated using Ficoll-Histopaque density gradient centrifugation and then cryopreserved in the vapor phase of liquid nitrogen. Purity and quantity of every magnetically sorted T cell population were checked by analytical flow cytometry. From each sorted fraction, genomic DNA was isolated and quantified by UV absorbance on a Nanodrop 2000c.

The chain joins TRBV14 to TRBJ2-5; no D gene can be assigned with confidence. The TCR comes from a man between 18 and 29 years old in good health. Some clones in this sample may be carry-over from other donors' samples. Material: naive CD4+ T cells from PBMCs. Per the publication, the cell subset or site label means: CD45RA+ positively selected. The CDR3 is CASSQDGARPTQYF. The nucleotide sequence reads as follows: TGTGCCAGCAGCCAAGATGGAGCCCGGCCGACCCAGTACTTC.